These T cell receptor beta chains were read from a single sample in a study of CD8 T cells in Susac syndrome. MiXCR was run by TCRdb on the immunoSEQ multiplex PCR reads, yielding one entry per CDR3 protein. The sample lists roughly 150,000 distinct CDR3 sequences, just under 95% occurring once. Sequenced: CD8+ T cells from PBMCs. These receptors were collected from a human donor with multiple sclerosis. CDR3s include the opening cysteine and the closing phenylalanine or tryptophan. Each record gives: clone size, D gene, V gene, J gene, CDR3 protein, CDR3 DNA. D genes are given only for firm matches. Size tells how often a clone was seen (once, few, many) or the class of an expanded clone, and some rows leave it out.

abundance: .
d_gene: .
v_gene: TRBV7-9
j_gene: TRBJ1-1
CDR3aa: CASSSGGRNTEAFF
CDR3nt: TGTGCCAGCAGCTCCGGTGGGCGGAACACTGAAGCTTTCTTT

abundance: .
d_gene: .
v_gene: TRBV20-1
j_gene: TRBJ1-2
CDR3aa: CSASTTENYGYTF
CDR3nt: TGCAGTGCTAGCACTACAGAAAACTATGGCTACACCTTC

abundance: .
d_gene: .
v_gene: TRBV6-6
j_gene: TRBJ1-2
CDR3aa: CASSYLVPLYGYTF
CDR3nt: TGTGCCAGCAGTTACTTGGTTCCGCTGTATGGCTACACCTTC

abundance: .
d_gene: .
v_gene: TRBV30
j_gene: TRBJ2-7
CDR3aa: CAWSPGPPGEQYF
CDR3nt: TGTGCCTGGAGTCCCGGGCCACCCGGGGAGCAGTACTTC

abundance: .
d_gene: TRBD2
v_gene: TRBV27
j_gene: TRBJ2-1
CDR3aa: CASSLSGGGLYNEQFF
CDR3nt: TGTGCCAGCAGTTTATCGGGCGGGGGGCTATACAATGAGCAGTTCTTC

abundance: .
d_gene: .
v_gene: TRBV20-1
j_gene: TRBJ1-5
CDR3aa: CSAREPGRGSNQPQHF
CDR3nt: TGCAGTGCTAGAGAACCCGGCAGGGGAAGCAATCAGCCCCAGCATTTT

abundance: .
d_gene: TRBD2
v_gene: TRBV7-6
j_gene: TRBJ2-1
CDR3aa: CASSLRAGGNHEQFF
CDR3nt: TGTGCCAGCAGCTTAAGGGCGGGGGGCAACCATGAGCAGTTCTTC

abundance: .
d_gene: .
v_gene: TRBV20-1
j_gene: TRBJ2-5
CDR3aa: CSAPWETQYF
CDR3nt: TGCAGTGCTCCATGGGAGACCCAGTACTTC

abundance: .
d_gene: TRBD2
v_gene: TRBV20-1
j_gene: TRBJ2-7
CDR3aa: CSARDRISGLAYEQYF
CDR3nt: TGCAGTGCTAGAGATAGAATCTCGGGACTAGCCTACGAGCAGTACTTC

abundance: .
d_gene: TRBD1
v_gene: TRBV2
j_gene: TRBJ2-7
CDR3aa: CASTNLDRAYEQYF
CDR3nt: TGTGCCAGCACCAACTTGGACAGGGCCTACGAGCAGTACTTC

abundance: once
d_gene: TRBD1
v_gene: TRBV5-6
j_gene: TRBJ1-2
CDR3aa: CASSKPGTGDVYGYTF
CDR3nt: TGTGCCAGCAGCAAACCCGGGACAGGGGACGTCTATGGCTACACCTTC

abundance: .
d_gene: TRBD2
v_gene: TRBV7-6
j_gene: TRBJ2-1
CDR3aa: CASRRGGNSYNEQFF
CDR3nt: TGTGCCAGCAGACGGGGGGGAAACTCCTACAATGAGCAGTTCTTC

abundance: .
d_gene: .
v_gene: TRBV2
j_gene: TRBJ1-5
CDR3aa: CASSEARRNNQPQHF
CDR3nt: TGTGCCAGCAGTGAAGCGCGTCGGAACAATCAGCCCCAGCATTTT

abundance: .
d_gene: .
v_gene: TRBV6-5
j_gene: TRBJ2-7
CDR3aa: CASSYTETYEQYF
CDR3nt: TGTGCCAGCAGTTACACAGAAACCTACGAGCAGTACTTC

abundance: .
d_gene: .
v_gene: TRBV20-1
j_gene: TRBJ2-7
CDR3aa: CSAREVGGSYEQYF
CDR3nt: TGCAGTGCTAGAGAAGTAGGGGGAAGCTACGAGCAGTACTTC

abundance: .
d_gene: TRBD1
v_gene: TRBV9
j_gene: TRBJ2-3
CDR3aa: CASSVEGQGFTDTQYF
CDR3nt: TGTGCCAGCAGCGTAGAGGGACAGGGGTTTACAGATACGCAGTATTTT

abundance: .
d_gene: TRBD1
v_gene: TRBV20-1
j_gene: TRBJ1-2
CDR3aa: CSARRQGTNYGYTF
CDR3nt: TGCAGTGCTCGAAGACAGGGTACCAACTATGGCTACACCTTC

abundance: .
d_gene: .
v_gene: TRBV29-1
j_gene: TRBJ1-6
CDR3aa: CSGLTGLGFLHF
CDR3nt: TGCAGCGGCCTGACAGGCCTGGGGTTCCTCCACTTT

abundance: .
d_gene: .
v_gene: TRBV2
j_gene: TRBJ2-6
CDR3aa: CASSGGFSGANVLTF
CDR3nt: TGTGCCAGCAGTGGTGGGTTCTCTGGGGCCAACGTCCTGACTTTC

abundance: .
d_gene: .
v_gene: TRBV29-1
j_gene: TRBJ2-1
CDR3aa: CSARSDRHNEQFF
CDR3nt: TGCAGCGCCCGATCGGACAGACACAATGAGCAGTTCTTC

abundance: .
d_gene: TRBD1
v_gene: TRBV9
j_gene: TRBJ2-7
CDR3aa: CASSVGTGGYNEQYF
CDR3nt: TGTGCCAGCAGCGTAGGGACAGGGGGTTACAACGAGCAGTACTTC

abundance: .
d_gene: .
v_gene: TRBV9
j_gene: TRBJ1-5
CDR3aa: CASSGDGDNQPQHF
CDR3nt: TGTGCCAGCAGTGGAGACGGGGACAATCAGCCCCAGCATTTT

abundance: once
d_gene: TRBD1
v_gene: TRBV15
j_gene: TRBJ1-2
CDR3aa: CATSLRGTVGSYTF
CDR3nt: TGTGCCACCAGTCTAAGGGGGACAGTCGGGAGCTACACCTTC

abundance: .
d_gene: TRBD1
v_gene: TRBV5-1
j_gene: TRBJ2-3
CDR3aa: CASNGGTGEYF
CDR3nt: TGCGCCAGCAACGGGGGGACAGGGGAGTATTTT

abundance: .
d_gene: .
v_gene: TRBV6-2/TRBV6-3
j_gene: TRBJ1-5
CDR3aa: CASSPPVGAYPGNQPQHF
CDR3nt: TGTGCCAGCAGCCCACCTGTTGGGGCATATCCTGGCAATCAGCCCCAGCATTTT

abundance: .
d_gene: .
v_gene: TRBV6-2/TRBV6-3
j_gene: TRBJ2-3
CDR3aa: CASSYSGADTQYF
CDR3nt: TGTGCCAGCAGTTACTCGGGGGCAGATACGCAGTATTTT

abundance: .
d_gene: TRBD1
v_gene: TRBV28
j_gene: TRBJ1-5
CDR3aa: CASSSRQGANNQPQHF
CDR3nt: TGTGCCAGCAGTTCTCGACAGGGGGCAAACAATCAGCCCCAGCATTTT

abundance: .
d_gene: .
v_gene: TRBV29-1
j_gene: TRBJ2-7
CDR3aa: CSVELVGTYEQYF
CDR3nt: TGCAGCGTTGAACTAGTTGGGACCTACGAGCAGTACTTC

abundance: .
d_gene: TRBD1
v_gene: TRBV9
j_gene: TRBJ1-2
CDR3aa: CASSTNRGPPPYGYTF
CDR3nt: TGTGCCAGCAGCACAAACAGGGGCCCGCCCCCGTATGGCTACACCTTC

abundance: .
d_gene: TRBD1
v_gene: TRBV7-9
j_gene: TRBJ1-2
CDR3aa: CASSNLRGDYGYTF
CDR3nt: TGTGCCAGCAGTAACCTCAGGGGGGACTATGGCTACACCTTC

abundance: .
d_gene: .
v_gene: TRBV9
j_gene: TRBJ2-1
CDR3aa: CASSVRDYNEQFF
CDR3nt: TGTGCCAGCAGCGTGAGAGACTACAATGAGCAGTTCTTC

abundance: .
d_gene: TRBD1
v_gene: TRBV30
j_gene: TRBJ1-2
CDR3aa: CAWSQGVSGYTF
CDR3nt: TGTGCCTGGAGTCAGGGGGTGTCTGGCTACACCTTC

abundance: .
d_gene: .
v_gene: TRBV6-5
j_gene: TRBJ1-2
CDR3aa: CASSGGIGYTF
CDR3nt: TGTGCCAGCAGTGGGGGAATTGGCTACACCTTC

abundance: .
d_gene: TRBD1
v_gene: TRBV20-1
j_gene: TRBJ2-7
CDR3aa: CSGTGQGARDGYEQYF
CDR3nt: TGCAGTGGGACGGGACAGGGGGCCCGAGACGGCTACGAGCAGTACTTC

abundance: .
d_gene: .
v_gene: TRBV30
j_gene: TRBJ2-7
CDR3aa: CAWSWGATYEQYF
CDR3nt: TGTGCCTGGAGTTGGGGGGCTACCTACGAGCAGTACTTC

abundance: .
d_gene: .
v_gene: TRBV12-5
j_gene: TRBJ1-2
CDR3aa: CASGLAFSIPNYGYTF
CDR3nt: TGTGCTAGTGGTTTGGCCTTCAGCATCCCTAACTATGGCTACACCTTC

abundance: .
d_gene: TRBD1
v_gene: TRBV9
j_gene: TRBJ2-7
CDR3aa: CASSVDAKNRGLYEQYF
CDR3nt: TGTGCCAGCAGCGTAGATGCTAAGAACAGGGGGCTCTACGAGCAGTACTTC

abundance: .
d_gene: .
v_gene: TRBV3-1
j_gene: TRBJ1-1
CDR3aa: CASSPPGGTEAFF
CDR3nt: TGTGCCAGCAGCCCGCCGGGGGGCACTGAAGCTTTCTTT

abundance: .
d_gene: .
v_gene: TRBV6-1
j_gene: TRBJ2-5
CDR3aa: CASSGITGSQETQYF
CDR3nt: TGTGCCAGCAGTGGGATAACAGGTTCCCAAGAGACCCAGTACTTC

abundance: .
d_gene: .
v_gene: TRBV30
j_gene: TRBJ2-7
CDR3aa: CAWSGAGGNSYEQYF
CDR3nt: TGTGCCTGGAGTGGTGCAGGGGGGAATTCCTACGAGCAGTACTTC

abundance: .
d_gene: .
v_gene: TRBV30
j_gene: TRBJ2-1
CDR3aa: CAWSVLGGDEQFF
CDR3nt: TGTGCCTGGAGTGTCCTAGGAGGCGATGAGCAGTTCTTC

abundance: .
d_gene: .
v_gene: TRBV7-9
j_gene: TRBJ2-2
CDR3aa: CASKETGELFF
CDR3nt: TGTGCCAGCAAAGAGACCGGGGAGCTGTTTTTT

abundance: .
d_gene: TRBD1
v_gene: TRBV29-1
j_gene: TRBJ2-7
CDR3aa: CSVVEDRGYEQYF
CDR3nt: TGCAGCGTTGTAGAGGACAGGGGTTACGAGCAGTACTTC

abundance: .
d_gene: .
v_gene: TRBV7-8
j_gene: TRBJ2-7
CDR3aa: CASSYEGRNEQYF
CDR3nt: TGTGCCAGCAGCTATGAGGGGAGGAACGAGCAGTACTTC

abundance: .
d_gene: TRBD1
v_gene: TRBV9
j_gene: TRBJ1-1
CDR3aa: CASSPRTGVSTEAFF
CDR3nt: TGTGCCAGCAGCCCCAGGACAGGGGTCTCCACTGAAGCTTTCTTT

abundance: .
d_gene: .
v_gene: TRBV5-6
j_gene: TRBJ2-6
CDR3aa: CASSLRLSGANVLTF
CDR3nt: TGTGCCAGCAGCTTGAGGCTCTCCGGGGCCAACGTCCTGACTTTC

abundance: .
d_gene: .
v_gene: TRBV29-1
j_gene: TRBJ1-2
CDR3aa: CSVSGNTDSYYGYTF
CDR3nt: TGCAGCGTCTCGGGGAATACCGACTCATACTATGGCTACACCTTC

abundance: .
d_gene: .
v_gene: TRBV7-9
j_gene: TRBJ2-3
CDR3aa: CASSEKGQRYTSTDTQYF
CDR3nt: TGTGCCAGCAGCGAAAAGGGGCAGCGCTACACTAGCACAGATACGCAGTATTTT